This T cell receptor (beta chain) emerged from a study of OX40 agonist ivuxolimab in advanced cancers. In the study overall: In this trial design, patients received ivuxolimab intravenously at 0.01 to 10 mg/kg every 2 weeks. Patients with prior anti-PD-1, anti-PD-L1 or anti-CTLA-4 therapy were eligible; 35% to 50% had some. Study observations and caveats: At 0.1-3.0 mg/kg, partial responders had clonal expansion among the lowest observed. Dose levels from 0.1 to 3.0 mg/kg saw CD4+ and CD8+ blood T cells expand clonally by week 6.

Measured with immunoSEQ multiplex PCR; TCRdb has only the in-frame clones, and not every one. The sample shows about 99,000 clones, 90% to 96% of them seen only once. Germline CDR1 and CDR2: MGHRA and YSYEKL. The V gene lost 0 bases and the J gene lost 15 bases, with 15 bases spanning the gap. The CDR3 length is 13 residues. About this clone itself: No antigen is known for it.

This sequence originates from an adult with an advanced solid tumor such as melanoma, head and neck, liver or kidney cancer. The chain is built from TRBV4-1 and TRBJ1-3, with D uncertain. The material was CD4+ or CD8+ T cells sorted from blood, obtained in a trial of the OX40 agonist ivuxolimab. The chain's CDR3 is CASSQDGRLPQYF. The CDR3 bases are TGCGCCAGCAGCCAAGATGGCAGGTTGCCCCAATATTTT.